A selection of T cell receptor beta chains follows, all from one sample in a study of response to subunit inactivated influenza vaccine. TCRdb re-derived calls from the RT-PCR reads in MiXCR, one entry per CDR3 protein. This table has some 190,000 distinct CDR3 sequences, over 13% appearing once. The source was CD8+ T cells sorted from PBMCs, collected approximately 5 days after vaccination. Receptors were obtained from a man over 45 who received an inactivated influenza vaccine. Both conserved end residues are part of each CDR3. The order of the fields is J gene, clone size, D gene, V gene, CDR3 DNA, CDR3 protein. A D gene is named only where the DNA matches it firmly. Only part of the rows carry a size: once, few, many, or a class if the clone is expanded.

TRBJ2-3 | . | TRBD2 | TRBV19 | TGTGCCAGTAGTCCGGGACTAGCGGGAGACCTCAGCACAGATACGCAGTATTTT | CASSPGLAGDLSTDTQYF
TRBJ2-7 | . | . | TRBV3-1 | TGTGCCAGCAGCCAAGAGATAGGGTCGTACGAGCAGTACTTC | CASSQEIGSYEQYF
TRBJ2-1 | . | . | TRBV13 | TGTGCCAGCAGCTTAGGCCGCTTAGACAATGAGCAGTTCTTC | CASSLGRLDNEQFF
TRBJ1-4 | few | . | TRBV12-3/TRBV12-4 | TGTGCCAGCAGTTTAGAAGGTGAAAAACTGTTTTTT | CASSLEGEKLFF
TRBJ1-1 | few | . | TRBV2 | TGTGCCAGCAGTGAGAGAGGCACTGAAGCTTTCTTT | CASSERGTEAFF
TRBJ2-7 | . | TRBD2 | TRBV20-1 | TGCAGTGCTAGCTATGGACTAGCGGCCTACGAGCAGTACTTC | CSASYGLAAYEQYF
TRBJ2-5 | few | . | TRBV6-2/TRBV6-3 | TGTGCCAGCAGTAGGTTTAGGGGGCAAGAGACCCAGTACTTC | CASSRFRGQETQYF
TRBJ2-5 | . | TRBD1 | TRBV10-3 | TGTGCCATCAGTGACAGGGGGCCCTACCAAGAGACCCAGTACTTC | CAISDRGPYQETQYF
TRBJ1-6 | . | . | TRBV20-1 | TGCAGTGCCGTTTCCTTTGCTGGAAATTCACCCCTCCACTTT | CSAVSFAGNSPLHF
TRBJ2-1 | . | . | TRBV6-1 | TGTGCCAGCAGTCGGGACTCCACGGACAATGAGCAGTTCTTC | CASSRDSTDNEQFF
TRBJ2-6 | . | . | TRBV6-5 | TGTGCCAGCAGTTACAGACCTACTATCTCTGGGGCCAACGTCCTGACTTTC | CASSYRPTISGANVLTF
TRBJ1-2 | . | TRBD1 | TRBV2 | TGTGCCAGCAGTGCTTGGACAGGGGTCTATGGCTACACCTTC | CASSAWTGVYGYTF
TRBJ2-7 | few | . | TRBV5-5 | TGTGCCAGCAGCCCCGACATAACCTACGAGCAGTACTTC | CASSPDITYEQYF
TRBJ1-1 | . | . | TRBV5-6 | TGTGCCAGCAGCATGGGAAGTAGTCGGCAAGCTTTCTTT | CASSMGSSRQAFF
TRBJ1-5 | many | . | TRBV7-9 | TGTGCCAGCAGCCCCGGGGGTTTGGCTCAGCCCCAGCATTTT | CASSPGGLAQPQHF
TRBJ2-7 | few | TRBD2 | TRBV20-1 | TGCAGTGCCACCCAGGGACTAGCGGGGGGGCCCTACGAGCAGTACTTC | CSATQGLAGGPYEQYF
TRBJ2-3 | once | . | TRBV12-3/TRBV12-4 | TGTGCCAGCAGTATCGGGACCGGCCAGTATTTT | CASSIGTGQYF
TRBJ2-5 | few | TRBD2 | TRBV24-1 | TGTGCCACCAGTGAGGATACTAGCGGTGGAGCCCAGTACTTC | CATSEDTSGGAQYF
TRBJ1-1 | . | . | TRBV12-3/TRBV12-4 | TGTGCCAGCAGTTTGTCTGGGGTTGCCACTGAAGCTTTCTTT | CASSLSGVATEAFF
TRBJ2-1 | . | . | TRBV15 | TGTGCCACCAGCAGAGATCAATTGGGATTGGGCAATGAGCAGTTCTTC | CATSRDQLGLGNEQFF
TRBJ1-2 | . | . | TRBV9 | TGTGCCAGCAGCGCGGTCGATGGCTACACCTTC | CASSAVDGYTF
TRBJ2-1 | . | TRBD2 | TRBV7-6 | TGTGCCAGCAGCTTAGTCTTTCTAGCGGGTCACAATGAGCAGTTCTTC | CASSLVFLAGHNEQFF
TRBJ2-4 | few | TRBD2 | TRBV7-9 | TGTGCCAGCAGCTCAACTAGCGGGGGGGTGGAAAACATTCAGTACTTC | CASSSTSGGVENIQYF
TRBJ2-7 | many | . | TRBV25-1 | TGTGCCAGCAGTGAAGTATACGAGCAGTACTTC | CASSEVYEQYF
TRBJ2-1 | . | TRBD1 | TRBV5-1 | TGCGCCAGCAGCGGCTCCTCGGACAGGACTTTTCTTTACAATGAGCAGTTCTTC | CASSGSSDRTFLYNEQFF
TRBJ1-1 | many | . | TRBV20-1 | TGCAGTGCTTGGCGGACCTTCATGGGAACTGAAGCTTTCTTT | CSAWRTFMGTEAFF
TRBJ2-1 | . | . | TRBV29-1 | TGCAGCGTTGAGGAGGGGCTCTCCTACAATGAGCAGTTCTTC | CSVEEGLSYNEQFF
TRBJ1-2 | . | . | TRBV6-5 | TGTGCCAGCAGTTACGATGGGACTCTCTACTATGGCTACACCTTC | CASSYDGTLYYGYTF
TRBJ2-5 | few | TRBD2 | TRBV30 | TGTGCCTGGAGGAAGGGACTAGACCACCAAGAGACCCAGTACTTC | CAWRKGLDHQETQYF
TRBJ2-1 | few | TRBD2 | TRBV20-1 | TGCAGTGCAACAAGCAGCGGGAGTCGGTACAATGAGCAGTTCTTC | CSATSSGSRYNEQFF
TRBJ2-1 | few | . | TRBV14 | TGTGCCAGCAGCCAGATACACCCTTACAATGAGCAGTTCTTC | CASSQIHPYNEQFF
TRBJ2-5 | few | . | TRBV28 | TGTGCCAGCAGTTTAGTACAAGAGACCCAGTACTTC | CASSLVQETQYF
TRBJ2-3 | many | . | TRBV12-3/TRBV12-4 | TGTGCCAGCAGTGCAGGGAGCAGGGCGCAGTATTTT | CASSAGSRAQYF
TRBJ2-3 | few | . | TRBV24-1 | TGTGCCACCAGTGATCCTGGCGCCCTAGATACGCAGTATTTT | CATSDPGALDTQYF
TRBJ2-1 | few | . | TRBV27 | TGTGCCAGCACCGGACGAGCCCACGCGAACAATGAGCAGTTCTTC | CASTGRAHANNEQFF